What follows are 15 T cell receptor beta chains derived from one specimen sequenced in a study of blood T cell repertoires in COVID-19. Only in-frame clones appear in the TCRdb table, and some are missing; sequencing was by immunoSEQ multiplex PCR. The sample shows about half a million clones, 80% to 90% of them seen only once. Specimen: peripheral blood. Every receptor here comes from a human donor in a cohort sampled during active COVID-19.

The chain has TRBV7-2 and TRBJ1-2; 9 nucleotides agree with TRBD1. Trimming cost V 4 bases and J 3 bases; bases outside gene matches: 9. The CDR3 extends over 16 amino acids. Germline loops: CDR1 SGHTA, CDR2 FQGNSA. DNA of the CDR3: TGTGCCAGCAGCTATTCCGGGACAGGGATTCACTATGGCTACACCTTC. The encoded protein is CASSYSGTGIHYGYTF.

The rearrangement uses TRBV18 and TRBJ2-5, with 7 bases identical to TRBD2. The trim removed 2 bases at V and 1 base at J, leaving 7 bases unmatched. CDR1 KGHSH and CDR2 LQKENI come from the germline V gene. The CDR3 has 16 residues. CDR3 DNA: TGTGCCAGCTCACCAGGGGGAGCTAGCGGCCAAGAGACCCAGTACTTC. Its protein is CASSPGGASGQETQYF.

This clone has just one count. The chain carries TRBV4-1 and TRBJ1-1; 7 bases map to TRBD1. With 0 bases clipped from V and 0 bases from J, the junction kept 10 bases outside the gene matches. This CDR3 spans 18 amino acids. Germline CDR1 and CDR2: MGHRA and YSYEKL. The CDR3, as DNA: TGCGCCAGCAGCCAAGATCACGGAGGAACAGGGGTGAACACTGAAGCTTTCTTT. It codes for CASSQDHGGTGVNTEAFF.

The sample holds one count of this clone. The chain employs TRBV19 and TRBJ2-2; TRBD2 matches 9 bases. The germline V gene has CDR1 LNHDA and CDR2 SQIVND (reference sequence). Trimming cost V 3 bases and J 4 bases; bases outside gene matches: 12. This CDR3 spans 18 amino acids. The CDR3, as DNA: TGTGCCAGTAGTATCGTACGGGGAGCGGGAGGCCGCACCGGGGAGCTGTTTTTT. This translates into CASSIVRGAGGRTGELFF.

The chain links TRBV30 to TRBJ2-1; D is possibly TRBD2 (6 bases). The CDR3 spans 13 residues. V lost 4 bases and J lost 4, with 11 bases in between. Germline V gives CDR1 GTSNPN, CDR2 SVGIG (reference sequence). CDR3 nucleotides: TGTGCCTGGATGGAGGGGTATTACAATGAGCAGTTCTTC. Protein sequence: CAWMEGYYNEQFF.

The rearrangement uses TRBV7-2 and TRBJ2-4; 7 nucleotides line up with TRBD1. The CDR3 covers 15 residues. CDR1 SGHTA and CDR2 FQGNSA come from the germline V gene. With V trimmed by 5 bases and J by 0 bases, 4 bases remained unmatched. The CDR3 region is CASSAQGVAKNIQYF. The CDR3 coding sequence is TGTGCCAGCAGCGCCCAGGGGGTAGCCAAAAACATTCAGTACTTC.

CDR3: CASRPQGYSNQPQHF. CDR3 coding DNA: TGTGCCAGCAGACCCCAGGGCTATAGCAATCAGCCCCAGCATTTT. The rearrangement joins TRBV28 to TRBJ1-5; tentatively, D is TRBD1 (5 bases). Trimming took off 6 bases at V and 0 bases at J, with 12 bases between the two ends. Germline V gene data show CDR1 as MDHEN and CDR2 as SYDVKM. The CDR3 is 15 residues long.

This chain uses TRBV18 with TRBJ1-5; no reliable D call. Germline assignment: CDR1 KGHSH and CDR2 LQKENI. The CDR3 loop spans 14 amino acids. Deletions cut 5 bases from V and 5 bases from J, with 13 bases between. CDR3 residues: CASSDFDLDQPQHF. DNA for the CDR3: TGTGCCAGCTCAGACTTTGACTTGGATCAGCCCCAGCATTTT.

The chain uses TRBV9 and TRBJ2-3; D may be TRBD2 (5 bases). CDR3 length: 16 amino acids. Germline V CDR1 and CDR2: SGDLS, YYNGEE. V was cut by 4 bases and J by 0 bases, with 15 bases left in between. CDR3 region: CASSLPRSGSTDTQYF. As DNA, the CDR3 is TGTGCCAGCAGCCTTCCGCGCAGCGGAAGCACAGATACGCAGTATTTT.

This clone has only one observation. The gene calls are TRBV19 and TRBJ2-5; TRBD2 aligns across 8 bases. V lost 7 bases and J lost 5; bases outside the gene matches: 9. This CDR3 has 14 amino acids. CDR1 LNHDA and CDR2 SQIVND come from the germline V gene (reference sequence). The CDR3 region is CASKDTGREETQYF. CDR3 in DNA: TGTGCCAGTAAGGACACCGGGAGGGAGGAGACCCAGTACTTC.

CDR3 bases: TGTGCCAGCAGTGGAGGACAGGTTAACTATGGCTACACCTTC. Translation gives CASSGGQVNYGYTF. This rearrangement joins TRBV28 to TRBJ1-2; 7 bases align to TRBD1. The CDR3 is 14 amino acids. The V and J ends lost 5 bases and 1 base, in that order; junction bases with no gene match: 4. Germline CDR1 is MDHEN and CDR2 is SYDVKM.

V is TRBV4-1 and J is TRBJ1-5; no clear D gene. The CDR3 loop spans 15 amino acids. Per the germline V gene, CDR1 is MGHRA and CDR2 is YSYEKL. Trimming pared 1 base from V and 9 bases from J, leaving 16 bases between. CDR3 in DNA: TGCGCCAGCAGCCAAGTCGGGCAGGAGGGAAGGCCCCAGCATTTT. Protein product: CASSQVGQEGRPQHF.

V is TRBV10-1 and J is TRBJ2-3; no clear D gene. The germline gives CDR1 WNHNN, CDR2 SYGVQD (reference sequence). Trimming cost V 1 base and J 2 bases, with 7 bases left between them. CDR3 length equals 14 residues. CDR3: CASSEYEVTDTQYF. In DNA, the CDR3 is TGCGCCAGCAGTGAGTACGAGGTCACAGATACGCAGTATTTT.

The V call is TRBV3-1 (or the pseudogene TRBV3-2), the J call TRBJ2-3, with 11 bases fitting TRBD2. CDR3 length: 16 residues. The V segment lost 2 bases and the J segment 5 bases; nucleotides outside the gene matches: 6. The germline CDR1 and CDR2 sequences are LGHDT and YNNKEL (reference sequence). The chain's CDR3 is CASSQRASGGIDTQYF. CDR3 DNA sequence: TGTGCCAGCAGCCAACGGGCTAGCGGGGGGATAGATACGCAGTATTTT.

The rearrangement uses TRBV9 and TRBJ2-2; D possibly corresponds to TRBD1 (7 bases). This CDR3 region has 13 residues. Germline V gives CDR1 SGDLS, CDR2 YYNGEE. Trimming cost V 1 base and J 7 bases, with 8 bases left between them. The CDR3: CASSVQGGGELFF. Written as DNA, the CDR3 is TGTGCCAGCAGCGTACAGGGGGGCGGGGAGCTGTTTTTT.